These 5 T cell receptor beta chains were sequenced from one sample in a study of blood T cells in healthy people across ages. A J-beta primer mix and a sample-barcoded 5' primer were used in a second PCR of roughly 7 to 12 cycles. TCRdb independently ran MiXCR on the 5' RACE reads; one entry per CDR3 protein. Among roughly 900,000 distinct CDR3 sequences listed, about 48% were seen once. Sample: blood. The receptors derive from a man aged 30-40 years in good health.

The chain links TRBV4-1 to TRBJ2-7; D assignment may be TRBD1 or TRBD2 (6 bases each). CDR3 size: 15 residues. Germline V lookup: CDR1 MGHRA, CDR2 YSYEKL. Trimming stripped 4 bases from V and 3 bases from J, with 16 bases between. Here the CDR3 reads CASSLGGASFYEQYF. Here the CDR3 DNA reads TGCGCCAGCAGCCTGGGGGGCGCTAGCTTCTACGAGCAGTACTTC.

This clonotype has more than one count but fewer than ten. The chain links TRBV9 to TRBJ2-3; D ambiguous. V shed 4 bases and J shed 4 bases, with 10 bases lying between them. Germline lookup yields CDR1 SGDLS and CDR2 YYNGEE. The CDR3 is 13 amino acids. The CDR3 DNA reads TGTGCCAGCAGCTCCGAAATAGCAGATACGCAGTATTTT. Amino acids: CASSSEIADTQYF.

The chain recombines TRBV28 with TRBJ1-4, with D tentatively TRBD1 (5 bases). The CDR3 is 15 amino acids. V was clipped by 5 bases and J by 5 bases, with 15 bases between them. The germline CDR1 and CDR2 sequences are MDHEN and SYDVKM. CDR3 DNA: TGTGCCAGCAGTCAGCAGGGCCTCGGGAATGAAAAACTGTTTTTT. It yields the protein CASSQQGLGNEKLFF.

On this clonotype: This may be a read error: a much more frequent sequence differs by one nucleotide. The chain uses TRBV24-1 and TRBJ1-5; D remains unclear. CDR3 length: 13 residues. Germline loops: CDR1 KGHDR, CDR2 SFDVKD. In nucleotides, the CDR3 is TGTGCCACCCGGAACAGTCTCAATCAGTCCCAGCATTTT. Translation gives CATRNSLNQSQHF.

Only a few counts were recorded for this clonotype. This chain connects TRBV4-1 to TRBJ2-7; 9 bases map to TRBD1. With 2 bases clipped from V and 4 bases from J, the junction kept 3 bases outside the gene matches. The germline gives CDR1 MGHRA, CDR2 YSYEKL. CDR3 size: 14 residues. The CDR3 protein is CASSQPGQGYEQYF. The DNA of the CDR3 is TGCGCCAGCAGCCAACCGGGACAGGGTTACGAGCAGTACTTC.